Given below is one TCR beta chain in context. V shed 6 bases, J shed 9 bases, and the junction held 6 bases outside the gene matches. Per germline, CDR1 SGHAT and CDR2 FQNNGV. This CDR3 is built from 12 residues. The record originates from a study of cytomegalovirus exposure and HLA in healthy donors. Vbeta (60) and Jbeta (13) primers were used in the PCR. The protocol was immunoSEQ multiplex PCR, while the TCRdb copy is restricted to in-frame clones and leaves out a portion. This sample has roughly 150,000 clones, with around three quarters found just once. The chain couples TRBV11-2 to TRBJ2-7; 9 positions agree with TRBD2. Sequences were obtained from PBMCs. This sequence originates from a man in his forties in good health and CMV-seronegative. CDR3 coding DNA: TGTGCCAGCAGTCTAGCGGGGCGGGGGCAGTACTTC. Its translation is CASSLAGRGQYF.